This T cell receptor (beta chain) was observed in a study of beta chain features in type 1 diabetes. Broader study findings: Patients and controls would share equally any PCR tilt toward shorter templates.

V was cut by 0 bases and J by 2 bases, with 11 bases left in between. Germline V CDR1 and CDR2: SQVTM, ANQGSEA. CDR3 length: 15 amino acids. Expressed TCRB transcripts were sequenced after all isolated RNA was converted to cDNA. Using immunoSEQ multiplex PCR, the repertoire was profiled, and TCRdb retains in-frame clones only, with some absent. The sample records about 180,000 clones, 10% to 15% being singletons. Staining for CD45RO/CCR7/CD25/CD127/CD95/CD27 allowed sorting of CD4+ naive, central memory, regulatory and stem cell-like memory cells. As regards this clone: Its cognate antigen is unknown.

The chain links TRBV29-1 to TRBJ2-1; unclear D gene. The TCR comes from a woman aged 18-29 years in good health. The sequenced sample consisted of central memory CD4+ T cells from blood. The CDR3 coding sequence is TGCAGCGTTGAAGAGTCGAGAAAAGCCTACAATGAGCAGTTCTTC. Translated: CSVEESRKAYNEQFF.